The 3 T cell receptor beta chains below were found in one sample sequenced in a study of technical replicates of blood from a few donors. Sequencing used immunoSEQ multiplex PCR; TCRdb keeps in-frame clones, though not all of them. Counted here are 70,000 or so clones, approximately 89% occurring once; the ten biggest clones make up about 4.5%. Sequencing input: PBMCs. The receptor set was obtained from a human donor in good health. Some clones in this sample may be carry-over from other donors' samples.

The V call is TRBV2, the J call TRBJ1-2, with no clear D. The V gene lost 7 bases and the J gene lost 3 bases, with 24 bases spanning the gap. Looked up from germline, CDR1 is SNHLY and CDR2 is FYNNEI. CDR3 length: 17 residues. The CDR3 sequence is CASTLNKRVVVDYGYTF. Here the CDR3 DNA reads TGTGCCAGCACACTTAATAAGAGAGTGGTGGTGGACTATGGCTACACCTTC.

V gene TRBV29-1 combines with J gene TRBJ2-3; tentatively, D is TRBD1 (6 bases). Germline-derived CDR1 and CDR2 are SQVTM and ANQGSEA. Trimming left V 4 bases short and J 0 bases short, with 8 bases between. This CDR3 spans 13 amino acids. Written as DNA, the CDR3 is TGCAGCGTTGCAGGGGAAAGCACAGATACGCAGTATTTT. This translates into CSVAGESTDTQYF.

V gene TRBV6-1 combines with J gene TRBJ2-1; 9 bases map to TRBD2. Trimming removed 2 bases from V and 4 bases from J; junction bases left unmatched: 3. Germline V CDR1 and CDR2: MNHNS, SASEGT. There are 15 residues in the CDR3. The CDR3 protein is CASSESSGDYNEQFF. The CDR3 nucleotides are TGTGCCAGCAGTGAATCTAGCGGGGATTACAATGAGCAGTTCTTC.